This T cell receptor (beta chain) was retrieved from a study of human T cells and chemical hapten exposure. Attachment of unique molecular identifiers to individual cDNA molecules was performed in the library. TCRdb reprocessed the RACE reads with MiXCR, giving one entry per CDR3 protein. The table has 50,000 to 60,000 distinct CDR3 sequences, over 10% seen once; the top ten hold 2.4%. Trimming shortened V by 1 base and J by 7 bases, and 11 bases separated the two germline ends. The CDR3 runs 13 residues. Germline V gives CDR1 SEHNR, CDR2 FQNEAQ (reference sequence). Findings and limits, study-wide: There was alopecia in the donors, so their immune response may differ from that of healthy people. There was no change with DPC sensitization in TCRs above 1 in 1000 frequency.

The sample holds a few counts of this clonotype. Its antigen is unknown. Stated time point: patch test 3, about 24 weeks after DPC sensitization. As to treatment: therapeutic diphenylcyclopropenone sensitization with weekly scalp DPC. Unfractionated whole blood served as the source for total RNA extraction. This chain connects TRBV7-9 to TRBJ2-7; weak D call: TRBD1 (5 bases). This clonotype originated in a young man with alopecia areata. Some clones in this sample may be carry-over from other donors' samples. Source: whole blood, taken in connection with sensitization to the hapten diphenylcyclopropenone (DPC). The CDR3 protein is CASSLDVGDEQYF. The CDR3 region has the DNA TGTGCCAGCAGCTTAGATGTAGGGGATGAGCAGTACTTC.